These 20 T cell receptor beta chains were all obtained from the same sample, sequenced in a study of shared clonotypes between healthy human individuals. Sequencing was performed with immunoSEQ multiplex PCR; in TCRdb, only in-frame clones are kept and a portion is missing. The table has more than 2 million clones, 93% seen once; the top ten hold about 1.6%. Naive CD8 isolation took CD45RO-negative cells positively selected for CCR7 and excluded terminally differentiated effector memory CD45RA+ cells. Source material: naive CD8+ T cells from PBMCs. These receptors originate from a man aged 18 to 29 in good health. Some clones in this sample may be carry-over from other donors' samples.

This chain joins TRBV2 and TRBJ2-3, with TRBD2 identical over 11 bases. The CDR3 spans 19 residues. Per the germline V gene, CDR1 is SNHLY and CDR2 is FYNNEI. The J segment lost 2 bases and the V segment lost 5 bases, leaving 15 bases of the junction unmatched. CDR3 sequence: CASSRAWVGTSGITDTQYF. CDR3 coding DNA: TGTGCCAGCAGTAGAGCCTGGGTTGGGACTAGCGGAATCACAGATACGCAGTATTTT.

About this clone itself: Other DNA sequences in the same sample also yield this CDR3. The chain couples TRBV9 to TRBJ2-7, with D perhaps given as TRBD1 or TRBD2 (6 bases each). Looked up from germline, CDR1 is SGDLS and CDR2 is YYNGEE. This CDR3 is built from 15 residues. V was pared by 5 bases and J by 0 bases, with 15 bases between. CDR3 nucleotide sequence: TGTGCCAGCAGTGAGGGGGGTGGCAGCTCCTACGAGCAGTACTTC. Protein product: CASSEGGGSSYEQYF. The full variable domain, with the rest looked up from reference TRBV9 and TRBJ2-7, is DSGVTQTPKHLITATGQRVTLRCSPRSGDLSVYWYQQSLDQGLQFLIQYYNGEERAKGNILERFSAQQFPDLHSELNLSSLELGDSALYFCASSEGGGSSYEQYFGPGTRLTVT.

The chain recombines TRBV6-5 with TRBJ1-3, with D uncertain. CDR1 MNHEY and CDR2 SVGAGI come from the germline V gene. The CDR3 totals 14 residues. Trimming took 3 bases from V and 1 from J, leaving 7 bases between them. The CDR3: CASSYRESGNTIYF. The CDR3 DNA sequence: TGTGCCAGCAGTTATCGGGAGTCTGGAAACACCATATATTTT.

The J gene is TRBJ1-2, the V gene TRBV10-3; TRBD1 matches at 8 bases. The CDR3 consists of 15 residues. Germline trimming cut 3 bases from V and 6 bases from J; bases unmatched to any gene: 9. The germline V gene has CDR1 ENHRY and CDR2 SYGVKD. The CDR3 DNA is TGTGCCATCAGTGATTTAACAGGGGGGTCTGATGGCTACACCTTC. Amino acids: CAISDLTGGSDGYTF.

The gene calls are TRBV7-6 and TRBJ2-7; no clear D gene. V lost 0 bases and J 5 bases, leaving 5 bases between the germline ends. Germline V gene data show CDR1 as SGHVS and CDR2 as FNYEAQ. The CDR3 has 12 residues. CDR3 DNA: TGTGCCAGCAGCTTAGCGCTCGACGAGCAGTACTTC. It codes for CASSLALDEQYF.

The V call is TRBV6-1, the J call TRBJ2-7, with D unresolved. This CDR3 has 13 residues. V was clipped by 2 bases and J by 4 bases, with 9 bases between them. The germline V gene has CDR1 MNHNS and CDR2 SASEGT. The CDR3, as DNA: TGTGCCAGCAGTGAAACATGGGGATACGAGCAGTACTTC. Translating it yields CASSETWGYEQYF.

The chain recombines TRBV2 with TRBJ2-1; TRBD2 matches at 10 bases. V trimming: 4 bases; J trimming: 10 bases; junction bases outside the gene matches: 10. Germline assignment: CDR1 SNHLY and CDR2 FYNNEI. The CDR3 has 15 residues. CDR3 in amino acids: CASSVGLAGASEQFF. Written as DNA, the CDR3 is TGTGCCAGCAGTGTTGGGCTAGCGGGAGCATCGGAGCAGTTCTTC.

The CDR3 bases are TGTGCCAGCAGTGAAGGTGGATTAGGGGCCAAAAACATTCAGTACTTC. It specifies CASSEGGLGAKNIQYF. The V gene is TRBV6-1, the J gene TRBJ2-4; D is unclear. V lost 1 base and J lost 1, with 11 bases in between. The CDR3 sequence is 16 residues long. Germline CDR1 reads MNHNS; CDR2 reads SASEGT.

The chain employs TRBV7-8 and TRBJ1-2; TRBD1 matches 9 bases. There are 14 residues in the CDR3. V was clipped by 5 bases and J by 6 bases; unmatched bases: 7. Germline assignment: CDR1 SGHVS and CDR2 FQNEAQ. DNA of the CDR3: TGTGCCAGCAGCATAACAGGGGGCTTTGATGGCTACACCTTC. Its protein is CASSITGGFDGYTF.

The chain employs TRBV28 and TRBJ1-5; D is unresolved. Germline values: CDR1 MDHEN, CDR2 SYDVKM. The CDR3 runs to 11 residues. V was trimmed by 6 bases and J by 4 bases, leaving 4 bases between them. As DNA, the CDR3 is TGTGCCAGCAGGGGGAATCAGCCCCAGCATTTT. Protein sequence: CASRGNQPQHF.

The genes are TRBV29-1 and TRBJ2-7, with a possible D match to TRBD2 (5 bases). Germline V CDR1 and CDR2: SQVTM, ANQGSEA. The CDR3 spans 12 residues. Trimming removed 0 bases from V and 5 bases from J, with 8 bases in between. The CDR3, as DNA: TGCAGCGTTGAAGATGGGAGCCACGAGCAGTACTTC. This codes for CSVEDGSHEQYF.

This chain connects TRBV2 to TRBJ2-7; D gene unclear. The CDR3 spans 14 residues. Germline V gene data show CDR1 as SNHLY and CDR2 as FYNNEI. V was shortened by 2 bases and J by 2 bases, with 10 bases between the two germline ends. The CDR3 sequence is CASSELGSPYEQYF. CDR3 nucleotide sequence: TGTGCCAGCAGTGAATTGGGGTCCCCCTACGAGCAGTACTTC.

This chain uses TRBV10-2 with TRBJ2-1, with D possibly TRBD2 on 6 matching bases. This CDR3 comprises 13 residues. The V gene's germline CDR1 is WSHSY and CDR2 SAAADI. Trimming left V 6 bases short and J 7 bases short, with 13 bases between. The CDR3 DNA reads TGCGCCAGCAGGGGAGGAAGTGGGAATGAGCAGTTCTTC. It yields the protein CASRGGSGNEQFF.

The genes are TRBV19 and TRBJ1-5; D is uncertain. CDR1 and CDR2 from the germline V gene are LNHDA and SQIVND (reference sequence). V shed 3 bases and J shed 4 bases, with 16 bases lying between them. This CDR3 region has 16 residues. The CDR3 DNA reads as TGTGCCAGTAGTATCCTTCGGGATGGTGGTAATCAGCCCCAGCATTTT. Translated: CASSILRDGGNQPQHF.

In this sample, this clone turned up a few times. The chain combines TRBV18 with TRBJ1-5; D gene unclear. Germline CDR1 reads KGHSH; CDR2 reads LQKENI. The CDR3 loop spans 14 amino acids. V lost 2 bases and J lost 2, with 7 bases in between. DNA for the CDR3: TGTGCCAGCTCACCAGCGAGGGGCAATCAGCCCCAGCATTTT. It specifies CASSPARGNQPQHF.

This clone occurred a few times. The same CDR3 also results from other DNA sequences found in this sample. The V and J genes are TRBV6-5 and TRBJ1-1; D is uncertain. The CDR3 extends over 13 amino acids. Germline assignment: CDR1 MNHEY and CDR2 SVGAGI. Trimming cost V 6 bases and J 0 bases, with 8 bases left between them. This CDR3 reads CASSPGLNTEAFF. Here the CDR3 DNA reads TGTGCCAGCAGCCCAGGTCTGAACACTGAAGCTTTCTTT.

The chain uses TRBV6-5 and TRBJ2-3, with TRBD2 matching 9 bases. After removal of 2 bases from V and 4 bases from J, the junction contained 7 bases not matched to a gene. Looked up from germline, CDR1 is MNHEY and CDR2 is SVGAGI. The CDR3 runs to 16 residues. The CDR3 reads CASSYHSGSISDTQYF. CDR3 DNA sequence: TGTGCCAGCAGTTACCATAGCGGGAGCATTTCAGATACGCAGTATTTT.

The DNA of the CDR3 is TGCGCCAGCAGCCAAAATTCGCGAACCTACGAGCAGTACTTC. Protein sequence: CASSQNSRTYEQYF. The chain is built from TRBV4-1 and TRBJ2-7; D is ambiguous. V was clipped by 2 bases and J by 2 bases, with 10 bases between them. Germline-derived CDR1 and CDR2 are MGHRA and YSYEKL. The CDR3 contains 14 residues.

The gene calls are TRBV4-2 and TRBJ2-3; TRBD2 matches at 9 bases. V shed 1 base and J 5 bases; nucleotides not matched to a gene: 7. The CDR3 is made up of 16 amino acids. CDR1 is LGHNA, CDR2 YNFKEQ, per germline. The CDR3 protein is CASSQGLREGRDTQYF. CDR3 in DNA: TGTGCCAGCAGCCAAGGACTGCGGGAGGGCCGAGATACGCAGTATTTT.

V is TRBV19 and J is TRBJ2-1, with no clear D. The CDR3 loop spans 12 amino acids. Germline CDR1 LNHDA, CDR2 SQIVND (reference sequence). The germline V and J ends were trimmed by 4 bases and 5 bases, with 6 bases remaining between them. CDR3 nucleotides: TGTGCCAGTAGTAGGGCCGACAATGAGCAGTTCTTC. Protein sequence: CASSRADNEQFF.